These 5 T cell receptor beta chains were sequenced from one sample in a study of early T cells in non-severe SARS-CoV-2 infection. Each CDR3 protein is one row after TCRdb ran MiXCR on the 5' RACE reads. The data show under 60,000 distinct CDR3 sequences, more than 9% seen once. Sequencing was performed on whole blood. All receptors come from an adult who was a healthcare worker with PCR-confirmed SARS-CoV-2 infection or an uninfected control (not recorded which).

The V gene is TRBV11-2, the J gene TRBJ2-3; tentative D call: TRBD2 (5 bases). Trimming took 2 bases from V and 0 from J, leaving 12 bases between them. The CDR3 sequence is 16 residues long. Germline V CDR1 and CDR2: SGHAT, FQNNGV. CDR3 bases: TGTGCCAGCAGCTTAAATCAGCGGAGAAGCACAGATACGCAGTATTTT. It is translated as CASSLNQRRSTDTQYF.

In its sample, this clonotype was seen many times. The genes are TRBV2 and TRBJ1-2, with D tentatively TRBD1 (5 bases). Trimming took off 8 bases at V and 5 bases at J, with 9 bases between the two ends. The germline V gene has CDR1 SNHLY and CDR2 FYNNEI. The CDR3 is 11 amino acids. CDR3 residues: CASGKGYGYTF. The CDR3, as DNA: TGTGCCAGCGGGAAGGGGTATGGCTACACCTTC.

The rearrangement uses TRBV20-1 and TRBJ1-2; TRBD1 aligns across 7 bases. This CDR3 comprises 18 residues. After removal of 2 bases from V and 3 bases from J, the junction contained 18 bases not matched to a gene. Looked up from germline, CDR1 is DFQATT and CDR2 is SNEGSKA (reference sequence). In DNA form, the CDR3 reads TGCAGTGCTAGAACCACACGGGAAGAAGGGGGCGAATACTATGGCTACACCTTC. Protein: CSARTTREEGGEYYGYTF.

This clonotype was found a few times. This CDR3 reads CSAAGNEQFF. The CDR3 coding sequence is TGCAGTGCGGCAGGGAATGAGCAGTTCTTC. The V and J genes are TRBV20-1 and TRBJ2-1, with D possibly matching TRBD1 (5 bases). This CDR3 has 10 amino acids. Germline V lookup: CDR1 DFQATT, CDR2 SNEGSKA (reference sequence). The V end lost 6 bases, the J end lost 7 bases, and 7 bases lay between the germline ends.

This clonotype was counted between two and nine times. The chain employs TRBV30 and TRBJ2-3, with 7 bases identical to TRBD2. Trimming cost V 5 bases and J 1 base; bases outside gene matches: 6. The germline gives CDR1 GTSNPN, CDR2 SVGIG (reference sequence). This CDR3 is built from 14 residues. DNA for the CDR3: TGTGCCTGGGCGGTAGCGGGTGGCACAGATACGCAGTATTTT. Its protein is CAWAVAGGTDTQYF.